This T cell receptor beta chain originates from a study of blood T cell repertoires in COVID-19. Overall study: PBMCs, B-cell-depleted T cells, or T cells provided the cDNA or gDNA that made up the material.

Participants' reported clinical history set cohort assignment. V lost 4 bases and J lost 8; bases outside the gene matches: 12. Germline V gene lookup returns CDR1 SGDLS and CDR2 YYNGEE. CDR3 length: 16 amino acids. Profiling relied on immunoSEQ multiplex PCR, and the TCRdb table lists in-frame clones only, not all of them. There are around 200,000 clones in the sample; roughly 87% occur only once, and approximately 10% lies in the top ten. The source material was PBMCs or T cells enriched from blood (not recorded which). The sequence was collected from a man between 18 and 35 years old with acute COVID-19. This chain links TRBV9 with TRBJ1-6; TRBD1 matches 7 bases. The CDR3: CASSPDLQGLDSPLHF. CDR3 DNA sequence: TGTGCCAGCAGCCCAGACTTACAGGGGTTGGATTCACCCCTCCACTTT.